What follows are 2 T cell receptor beta chains derived from one specimen sequenced in a study of T-cell reconstitution after alpha-beta-depleted transplantation in children. TCRbeta library construction was performed incorporating unique molecular identifiers. TCRdb re-analysed the PCR reads in MiXCR, keeping a single row per CDR3 protein. Of about 500,000 distinct CDR3 sequences listed, about 33% are singletons. The sequencing here drew on PBMCs from the stem cell graft donor, taken from the stem cell graft. Source of these receptors: a human donor who donated a stem cell graft to a child with aplastic anemia.

The chain is built from TRBV4-3 and TRBJ2-3; 10 nucleotides agree with TRBD1. This CDR3 spans 15 amino acids. In germline, CDR1 is LGHNA, CDR2 YSLEER. V lost 4 bases, J lost 1 base, and 2 bases stayed unmatched. This chain's CDR3 is CASSRGQGGTDTQYF. The CDR3 DNA is TGCGCCAGCAGCCGCGGACAGGGGGGCACAGATACGCAGTATTTT.

As DNA, the CDR3 is TGTGCCACCAGCGGGAGCGTGCACACCGGGGAGCTGTTTTTT. This sequence encodes CATSGSVHTGELFF. The rearrangement uses TRBV6-2 or TRBV6-3 and TRBJ2-2; 8 bases fit TRBD2. The CDR3 is made up of 14 amino acids. Losses at the gene ends were 10 bases for V and 3 bases for J; bases not matched to a gene: 7. Germline loops: CDR1 MNHEY, CDR2 SVGEGT.